The source of this T cell receptor (beta chain) is a study of OX40 agonist ivuxolimab in advanced cancers. Using immunoSEQ multiplex PCR, the repertoire was profiled, and TCRdb retains in-frame clones only, with some absent. The table has tens of thousands of clones, about 83% seen once. The V gene's germline CDR1 is SEHNR and CDR2 FQNEAQ (reference sequence). V dropped 5 bases and J dropped 7; count of bases not matched to a gene: 10. The CDR3 length is 14 residues. The source of this sequence is an adult with an advanced solid tumor such as melanoma, head and neck, liver or kidney cancer. V gene TRBV7-9 combines with J gene TRBJ1-2, with 7 nucleotides matching TRBD1. Here the sequenced sample was CD4+ or CD8+ T cells sorted from blood, taken in a trial of the OX40 agonist ivuxolimab. The CDR3 DNA is TGTGCCAGCAGCCTCCCCCTGACAGGGTTTGGCTACACCTTC. Amino acids: CASSLPLTGFGYTF.